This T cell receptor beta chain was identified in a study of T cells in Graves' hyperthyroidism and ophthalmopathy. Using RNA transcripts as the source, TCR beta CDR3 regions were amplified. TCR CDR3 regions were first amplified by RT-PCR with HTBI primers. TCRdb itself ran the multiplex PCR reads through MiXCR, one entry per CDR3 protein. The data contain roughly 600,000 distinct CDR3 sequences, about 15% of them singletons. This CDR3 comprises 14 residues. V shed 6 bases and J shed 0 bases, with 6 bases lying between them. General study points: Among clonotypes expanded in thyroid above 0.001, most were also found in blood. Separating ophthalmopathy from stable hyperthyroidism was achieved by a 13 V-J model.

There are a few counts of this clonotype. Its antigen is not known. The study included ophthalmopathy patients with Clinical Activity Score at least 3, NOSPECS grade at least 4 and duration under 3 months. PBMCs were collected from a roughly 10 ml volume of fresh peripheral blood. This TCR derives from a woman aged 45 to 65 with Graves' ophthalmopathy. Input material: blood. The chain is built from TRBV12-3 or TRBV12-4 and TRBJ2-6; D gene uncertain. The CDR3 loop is CASRSPSGANVLTF. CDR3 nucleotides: TGTGCCAGCAGATCCCCCTCTGGGGCCAACGTCCTGACTTTC.